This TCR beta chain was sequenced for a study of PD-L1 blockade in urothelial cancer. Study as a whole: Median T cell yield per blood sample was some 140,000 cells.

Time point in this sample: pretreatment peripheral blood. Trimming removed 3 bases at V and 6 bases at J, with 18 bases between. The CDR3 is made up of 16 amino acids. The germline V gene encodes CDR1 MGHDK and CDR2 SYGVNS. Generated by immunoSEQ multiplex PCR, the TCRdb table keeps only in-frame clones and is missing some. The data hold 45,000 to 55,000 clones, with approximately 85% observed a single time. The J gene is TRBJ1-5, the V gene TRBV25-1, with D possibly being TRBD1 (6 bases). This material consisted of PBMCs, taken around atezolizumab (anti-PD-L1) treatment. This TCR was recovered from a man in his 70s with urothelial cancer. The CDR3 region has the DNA TGTGCCAGCAGTGAGGCGAAGGGGGTAGAGGGTCAGCCCCAGCATTTT. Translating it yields CASSEAKGVEGQPQHF.